The entry below describes one TCR beta chain. The sample is drawn from a study of T cell changes during pregnancy in multiple sclerosis. The CDR3 loop spans 14 amino acids. CDR1 and CDR2 from the germline V gene are SGHVS and FNYEAQ. The J segment lost 6 bases and the V segment lost 5 bases, leaving 6 bases of the junction unmatched. Data came from immunoSEQ multiplex PCR; TCRdb stores just in-frame clones and leaves some out. The data show about 24,000 clones, around four fifths seen once. V gene TRBV7-6 combines with J gene TRBJ2-5; 10 bases match TRBD2. The specimen comprised CD8+ T cells from peripheral blood mononuclear cells, sampled in the first trimester of pregnancy. This sequence was found in a female donor in good health, enrolled as a control in a pregnancy study. CDR3 DNA: TGTGCCAGCAGCATACCGGGACTAGCGAAGACCCAGTACTTC. It yields the protein CASSIPGLAKTQYF.